The source of this T cell receptor beta chain is a study of human versus mouse CDR3 diversity and MHC coevolution. With 3 bases clipped from V and 0 bases from J, the junction kept 9 bases outside the gene matches. CDR3 size: 17 residues. Germline CDR1 reads KGHSH; CDR2 reads LQKENI. Broader study findings: Most of the three human donors had the lowest clonal inequality. iCHAO1 estimated the human TCR beta repertoire at roughly 1.5 million clonotypes.

In regard to this clone: Its antigen is unidentified.

TCRdb keeps only in-frame clones here, not all; method: immunoSEQ multiplex PCR. The sample records tens of thousands of clones, about 94% being singletons. Sequencing was done on a sample of naive CD4+ T cells from blood. Subset noted: CD45RO-negative CD62L-positive naive CD4 T cells. The V gene is TRBV18, the J gene TRBJ1-1; TRBD1 aligns across 8 bases. This TCR was sampled from a person aged 25 to 69 in good health. DNA of the CDR3: TGTGCCAGCTCACCCTTCGACAGGGGAATCATGAACACTGAAGCTTTCTTT. This translates into CASSPFDRGIMNTEAFF.